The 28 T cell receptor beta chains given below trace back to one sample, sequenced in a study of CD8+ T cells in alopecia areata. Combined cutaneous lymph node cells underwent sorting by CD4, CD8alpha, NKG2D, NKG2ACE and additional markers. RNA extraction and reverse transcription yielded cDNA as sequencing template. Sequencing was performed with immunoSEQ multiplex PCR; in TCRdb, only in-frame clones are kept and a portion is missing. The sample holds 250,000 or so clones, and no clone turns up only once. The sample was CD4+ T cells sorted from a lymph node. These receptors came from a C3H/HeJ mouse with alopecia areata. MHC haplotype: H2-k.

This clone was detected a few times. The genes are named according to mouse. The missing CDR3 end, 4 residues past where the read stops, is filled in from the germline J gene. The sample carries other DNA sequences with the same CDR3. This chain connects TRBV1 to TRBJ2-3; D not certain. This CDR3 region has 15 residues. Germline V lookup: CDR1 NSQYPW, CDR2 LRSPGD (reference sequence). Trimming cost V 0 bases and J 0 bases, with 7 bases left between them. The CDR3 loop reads CTCSAEGSSAETLYF. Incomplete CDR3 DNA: TGCACCTGCAGTGCAGAAGGTTCTAGTGCAGAA. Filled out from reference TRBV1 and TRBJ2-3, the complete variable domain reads VTLLEQNPRWRLVPRGQAVNLRCILKNSQYPWMSWYQQDLQKQLQWLFTLRSPGDKEVKSLPGADYLATRVTDTELRLQVANMSQGRTLYCTCSAEGSSAETLYFGSGTRLTVL.

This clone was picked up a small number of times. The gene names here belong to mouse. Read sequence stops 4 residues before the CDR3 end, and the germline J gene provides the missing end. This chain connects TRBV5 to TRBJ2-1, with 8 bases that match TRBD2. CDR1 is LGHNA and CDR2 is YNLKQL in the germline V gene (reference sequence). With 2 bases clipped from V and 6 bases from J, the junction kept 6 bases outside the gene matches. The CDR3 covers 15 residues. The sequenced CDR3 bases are TGTGCCAGCAGCCAACGGGGGGGGCGGAGTGCT. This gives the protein CASSQRGGRSA. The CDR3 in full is CASSQRGGRSAEQFF.

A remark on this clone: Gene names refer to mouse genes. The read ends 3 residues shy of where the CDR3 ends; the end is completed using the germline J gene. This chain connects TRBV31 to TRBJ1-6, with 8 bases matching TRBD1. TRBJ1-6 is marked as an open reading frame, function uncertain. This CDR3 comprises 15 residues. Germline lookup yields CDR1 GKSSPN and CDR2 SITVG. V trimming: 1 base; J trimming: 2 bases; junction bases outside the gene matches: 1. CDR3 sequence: CAWSRTGPYNSPLYF. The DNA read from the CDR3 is TGTGCCTGGAGTCGGACAGGGCCCTATAATTCGCCC.

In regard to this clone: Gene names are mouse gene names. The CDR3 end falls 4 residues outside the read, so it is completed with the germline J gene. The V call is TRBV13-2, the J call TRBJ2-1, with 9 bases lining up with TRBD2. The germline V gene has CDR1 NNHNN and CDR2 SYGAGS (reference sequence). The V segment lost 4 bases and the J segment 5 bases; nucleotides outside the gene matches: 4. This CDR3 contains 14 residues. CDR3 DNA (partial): TGTGCCAGCGGTCCGGCTGGGGGGGATGCT. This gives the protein CASGPAGGDA. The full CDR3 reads CASGPAGGDAEQFF.

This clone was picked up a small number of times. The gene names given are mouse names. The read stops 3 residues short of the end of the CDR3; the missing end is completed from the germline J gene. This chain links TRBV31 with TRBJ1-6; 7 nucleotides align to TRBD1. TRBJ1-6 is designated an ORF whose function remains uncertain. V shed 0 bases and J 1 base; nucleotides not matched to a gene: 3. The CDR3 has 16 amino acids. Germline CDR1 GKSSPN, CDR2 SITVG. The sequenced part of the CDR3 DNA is TGTGCCTGGAGTCTAGTCAGGGGGTCCTATAATTCGCCC. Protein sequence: CAWSLVRGSYNSP. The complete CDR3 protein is CAWSLVRGSYNSPLYF.

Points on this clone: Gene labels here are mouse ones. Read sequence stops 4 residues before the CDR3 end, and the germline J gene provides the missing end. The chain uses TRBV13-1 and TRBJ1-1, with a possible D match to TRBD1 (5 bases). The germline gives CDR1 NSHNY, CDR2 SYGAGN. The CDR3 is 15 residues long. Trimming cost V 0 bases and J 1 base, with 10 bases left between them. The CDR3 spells CASSDVPGWNTEVFF. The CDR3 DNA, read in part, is TGTGCCAGCAGTGATGTACCAGGGTGGAACACA.

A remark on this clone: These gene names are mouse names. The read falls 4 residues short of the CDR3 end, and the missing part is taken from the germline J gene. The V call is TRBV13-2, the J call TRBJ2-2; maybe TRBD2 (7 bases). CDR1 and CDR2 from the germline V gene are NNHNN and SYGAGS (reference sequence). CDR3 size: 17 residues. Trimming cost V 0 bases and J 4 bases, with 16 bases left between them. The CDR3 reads CASGDARGGTGTGQLYF. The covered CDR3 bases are TGTGCCAGCGGTGATGCGAGGGGGGGGACGGGCACCGGG.

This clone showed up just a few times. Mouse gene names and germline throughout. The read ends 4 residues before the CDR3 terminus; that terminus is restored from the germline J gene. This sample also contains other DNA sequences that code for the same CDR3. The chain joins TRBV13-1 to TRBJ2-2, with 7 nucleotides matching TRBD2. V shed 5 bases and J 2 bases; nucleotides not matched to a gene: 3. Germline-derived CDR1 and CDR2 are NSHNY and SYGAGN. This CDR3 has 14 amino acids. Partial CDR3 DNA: TGTGCCAGCAGCCCGGGGGGGAACACCGGG. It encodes CASSPGGNTG. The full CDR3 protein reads CASSPGGNTGQLYF.

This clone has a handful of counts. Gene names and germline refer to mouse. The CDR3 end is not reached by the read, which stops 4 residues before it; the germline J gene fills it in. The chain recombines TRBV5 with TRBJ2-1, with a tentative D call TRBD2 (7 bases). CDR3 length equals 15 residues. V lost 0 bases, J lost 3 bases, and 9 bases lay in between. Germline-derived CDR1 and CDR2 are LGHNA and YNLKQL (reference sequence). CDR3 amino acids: CASSQELGAYAEQFF. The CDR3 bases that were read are TGTGCCAGCAGCCAAGAGCTGGGGGCCTATGCT.

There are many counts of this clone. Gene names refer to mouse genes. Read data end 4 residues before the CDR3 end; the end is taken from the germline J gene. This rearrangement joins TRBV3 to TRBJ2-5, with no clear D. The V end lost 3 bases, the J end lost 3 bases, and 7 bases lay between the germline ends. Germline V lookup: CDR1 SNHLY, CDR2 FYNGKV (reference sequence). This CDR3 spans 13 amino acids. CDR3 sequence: CASSLQEQDTQYF. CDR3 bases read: TGTGCCAGCAGCTTGCAGGAGCAAGAC.

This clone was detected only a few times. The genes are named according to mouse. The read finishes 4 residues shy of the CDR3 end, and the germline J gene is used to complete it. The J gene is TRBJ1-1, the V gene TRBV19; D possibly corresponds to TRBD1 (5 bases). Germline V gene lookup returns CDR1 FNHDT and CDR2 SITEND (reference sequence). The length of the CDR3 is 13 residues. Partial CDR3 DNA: TGTGCCAGCAGTCAGGGAGTAAGCGCA. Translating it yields CASSQGVSA. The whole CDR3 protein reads CASSQGVSAEVFF. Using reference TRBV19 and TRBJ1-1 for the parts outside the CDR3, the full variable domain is GGIITQTPKFLIGQEGQKLTLKCQQNFNHDTMYWYRQDSGKGLRLIYYSITENDLQKGDLSEGYDASREKKSSFSLTVTSAQKNEMAVFLCASSQGVSAEVFFGKGTRLTVV.

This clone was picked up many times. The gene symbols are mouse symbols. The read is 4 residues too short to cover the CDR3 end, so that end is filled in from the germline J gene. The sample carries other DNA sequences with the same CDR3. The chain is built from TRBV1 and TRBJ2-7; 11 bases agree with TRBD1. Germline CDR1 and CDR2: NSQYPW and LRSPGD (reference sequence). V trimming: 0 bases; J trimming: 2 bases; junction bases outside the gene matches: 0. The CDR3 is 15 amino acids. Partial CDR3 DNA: TGCACCTGCAGTGCAGAGGGACAGGGGGCCTAT. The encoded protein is CTCSAEGQGAY. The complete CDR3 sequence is CTCSAEGQGAYEQYF. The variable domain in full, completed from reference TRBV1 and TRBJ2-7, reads VTLLEQNPRWRLVPRGQAVNLRCILKNSQYPWMSWYQQDLQKQLQWLFTLRSPGDKEVKSLPGADYLATRVTDTELRLQVANMSQGRTLYCTCSAEGQGAYEQYFGPGTRLTVL.

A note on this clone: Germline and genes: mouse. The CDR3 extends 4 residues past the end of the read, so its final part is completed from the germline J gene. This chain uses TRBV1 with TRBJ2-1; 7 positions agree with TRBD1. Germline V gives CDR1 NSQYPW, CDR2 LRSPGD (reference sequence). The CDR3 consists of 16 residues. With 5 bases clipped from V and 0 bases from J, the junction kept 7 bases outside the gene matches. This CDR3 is CTCSPGTAYNYAEQFF. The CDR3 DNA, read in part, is TGCACCTGCAGTCCCGGGACAGCATATAACTATGCT.

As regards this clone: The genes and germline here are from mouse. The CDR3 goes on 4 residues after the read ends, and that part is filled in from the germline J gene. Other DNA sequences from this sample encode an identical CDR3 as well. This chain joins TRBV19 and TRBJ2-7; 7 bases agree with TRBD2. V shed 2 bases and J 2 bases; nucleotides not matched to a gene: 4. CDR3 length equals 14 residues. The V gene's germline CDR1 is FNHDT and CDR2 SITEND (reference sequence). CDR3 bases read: TGTGCCAGCAGTATTAGGACTGGAGCCTAT. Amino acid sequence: CASSIRTGAY. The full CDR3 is CASSIRTGAYEQYF.

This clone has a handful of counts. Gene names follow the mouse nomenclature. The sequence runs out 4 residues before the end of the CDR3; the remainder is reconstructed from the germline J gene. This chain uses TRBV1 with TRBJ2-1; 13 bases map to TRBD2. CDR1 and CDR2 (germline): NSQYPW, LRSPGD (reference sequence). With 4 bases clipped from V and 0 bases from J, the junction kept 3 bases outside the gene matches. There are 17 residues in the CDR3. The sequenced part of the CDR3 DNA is TGCACCTGCAGTGGCGGGACTGGGGGGGGTAACTATGCT. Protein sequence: CTCSGGTGGGNYA. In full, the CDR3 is CTCSGGTGGGNYAEQFF. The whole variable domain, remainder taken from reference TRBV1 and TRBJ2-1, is VTLLEQNPRWRLVPRGQAVNLRCILKNSQYPWMSWYQQDLQKQLQWLFTLRSPGDKEVKSLPGADYLATRVTDTELRLQVANMSQGRTLYCTCSGGTGGGNYAEQFFGPGTRLTVL.

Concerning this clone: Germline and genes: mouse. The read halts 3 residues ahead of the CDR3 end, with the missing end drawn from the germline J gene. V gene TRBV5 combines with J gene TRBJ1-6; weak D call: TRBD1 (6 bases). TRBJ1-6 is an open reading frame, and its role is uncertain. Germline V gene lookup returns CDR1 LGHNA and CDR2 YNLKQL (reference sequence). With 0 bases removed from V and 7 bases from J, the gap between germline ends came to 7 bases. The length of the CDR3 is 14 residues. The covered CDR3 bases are TGTGCCAGCAGCCAAGACCAGGGGAATTCGCCC. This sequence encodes CASSQDQGNSP. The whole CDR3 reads CASSQDQGNSPLYF.

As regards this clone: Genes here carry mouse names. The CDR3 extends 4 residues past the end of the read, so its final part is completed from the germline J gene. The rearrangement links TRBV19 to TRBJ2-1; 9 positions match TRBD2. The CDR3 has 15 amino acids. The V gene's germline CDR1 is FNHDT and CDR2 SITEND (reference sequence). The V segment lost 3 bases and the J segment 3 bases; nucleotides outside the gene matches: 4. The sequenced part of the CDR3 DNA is TGTGCCAGCAGTACACTGGGGGGCCGCTATGCT. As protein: CASSTLGGRYA. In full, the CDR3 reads CASSTLGGRYAEQFF.

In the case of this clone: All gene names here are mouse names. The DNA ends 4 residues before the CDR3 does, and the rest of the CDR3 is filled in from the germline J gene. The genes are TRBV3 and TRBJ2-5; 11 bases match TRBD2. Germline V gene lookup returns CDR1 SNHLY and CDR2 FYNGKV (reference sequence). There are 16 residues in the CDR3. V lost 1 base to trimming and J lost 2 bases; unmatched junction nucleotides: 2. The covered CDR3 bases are TGTGCCAGCAGCTTAGAAACTGGGGGGGCCCAAGAC. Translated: CASSLETGGAQD. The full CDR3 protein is CASSLETGGAQDTQYF. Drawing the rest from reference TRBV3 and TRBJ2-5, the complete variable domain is GPKVLQIPSHQIIDMGQMVTLNCDPVSNHLYFYWYKQILGQQMEFLVNFYNGKVMEKSKLFKDQFSVERPDGSYFTLKIQPTALEDSAVYFCASSLETGGAQDTQYFGPGTRLLVL.

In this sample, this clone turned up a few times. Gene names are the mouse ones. CDR3 amino acids: CASTRQGGAETLYF. The sequenced part of the CDR3 DNA is TGTGCCAGCACTAGACAGGGTGGTGCAGAA. The J gene is TRBJ2-3, the V gene TRBV13-3; 7 bases line up with TRBD1. The read ends 4 residues early relative to the CDR3; the germline J gene fills the gap. CDR3 length equals 14 residues. Germline V gives CDR1 NNHDY, CDR2 SYVADS. Trimming cost V 6 bases and J 1 base; bases outside gene matches: 5.

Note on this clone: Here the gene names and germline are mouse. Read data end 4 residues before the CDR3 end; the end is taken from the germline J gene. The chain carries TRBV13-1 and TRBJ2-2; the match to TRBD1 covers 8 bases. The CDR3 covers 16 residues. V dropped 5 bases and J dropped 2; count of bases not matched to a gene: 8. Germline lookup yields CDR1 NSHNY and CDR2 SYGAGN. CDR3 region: CASSHNRGKNTGQLYF. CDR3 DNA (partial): TGTGCCAGCAGCCACAACAGGGGGAAGAACACCGGG.

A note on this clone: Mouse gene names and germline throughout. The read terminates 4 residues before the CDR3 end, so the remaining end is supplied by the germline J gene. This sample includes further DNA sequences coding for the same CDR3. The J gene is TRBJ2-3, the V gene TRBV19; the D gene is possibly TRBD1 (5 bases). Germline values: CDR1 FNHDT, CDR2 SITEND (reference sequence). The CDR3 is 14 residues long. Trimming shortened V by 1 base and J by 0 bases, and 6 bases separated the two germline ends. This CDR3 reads CASSIQGSAETLYF. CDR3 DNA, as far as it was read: TGTGCCAGCAGTATACAGGGAAGTGCAGAA. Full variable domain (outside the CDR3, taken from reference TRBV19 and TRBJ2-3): GGIITQTPKFLIGQEGQKLTLKCQQNFNHDTMYWYRQDSGKGLRLIYYSITENDLQKGDLSEGYDASREKKSSFSLTVTSAQKNEMAVFLCASSIQGSAETLYFGSGTRLTVL.

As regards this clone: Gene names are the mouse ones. The part of the CDR3 DNA that was read is TGTGCTAGCAGTAAACAGGGGTCTCAAAAC. Residues: CASSKQGSQN. The entire CDR3 sequence reads CASSKQGSQNTLYF. V usage is TRBV29 and J usage is TRBJ2-4, with TRBD1 matching 7 bases. The sequence runs out 4 residues before the end of the CDR3; the remainder is reconstructed from the germline J gene. CDR3 length: 14 residues. Trimming at V came to 5 bases and at J to 2 bases, leaving 4 bases not matched to a gene. The germline gives CDR1 MSHET, CDR2 SYDVDS. Full variable domain (outside the CDR3, taken from reference TRBV29 and TRBJ2-4): DMKVTQMPRYLIKRMGENVLLECGQDMSHETMYWYRQDPGLGLQLIYISYDVDSNSEGDIPKGYRVSRKKREHFSLILDSAKTNQTSVYFCASSKQGSQNTLYFGAGTRLSVL.

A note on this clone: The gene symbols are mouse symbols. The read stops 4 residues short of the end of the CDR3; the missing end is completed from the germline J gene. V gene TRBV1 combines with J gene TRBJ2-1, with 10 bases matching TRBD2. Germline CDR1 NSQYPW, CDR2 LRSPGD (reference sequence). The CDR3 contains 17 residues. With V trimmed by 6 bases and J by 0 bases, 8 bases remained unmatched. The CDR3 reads CTCRAGGAGSNYAEQFF. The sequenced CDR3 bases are TGCACCTGCAGGGCTGGGGGGGCAGGTAGTAACTATGCT.

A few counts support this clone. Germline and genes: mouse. The sequenced part of the CDR3 DNA is TGTGCCAGCAGTGGTCGGGACAGGGAGAAAGAC. Protein product: CASSGRDREKD. The whole CDR3 reads CASSGRDREKDTQYF. The chain carries TRBV13-1 and TRBJ2-5, with 9 nucleotides matching TRBD1. The observed sequence ends 4 residues before the CDR3 terminus, with the missing tail filled in from the germline J gene. The V gene's germline CDR1 is NSHNY and CDR2 SYGAGN. The CDR3 has 15 residues.

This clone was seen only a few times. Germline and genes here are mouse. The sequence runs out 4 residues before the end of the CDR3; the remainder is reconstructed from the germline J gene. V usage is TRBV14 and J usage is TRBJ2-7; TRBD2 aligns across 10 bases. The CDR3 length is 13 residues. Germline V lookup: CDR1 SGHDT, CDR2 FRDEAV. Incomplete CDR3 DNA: TGTGCCAGCAGTCCTGGGGGGGCGGAT. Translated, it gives CASSPGGAD. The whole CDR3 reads CASSPGGADEQYF.

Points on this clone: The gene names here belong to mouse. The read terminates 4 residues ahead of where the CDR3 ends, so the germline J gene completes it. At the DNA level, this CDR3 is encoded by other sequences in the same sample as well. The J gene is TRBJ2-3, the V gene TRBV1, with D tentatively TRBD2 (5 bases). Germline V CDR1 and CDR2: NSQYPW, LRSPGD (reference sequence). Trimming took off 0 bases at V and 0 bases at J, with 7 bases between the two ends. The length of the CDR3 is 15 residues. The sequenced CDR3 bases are TGCACCTGCAGTGCAGATCGGACTAGTGCAGAA. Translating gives CTCSADRTSAE. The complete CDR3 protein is CTCSADRTSAETLYF.

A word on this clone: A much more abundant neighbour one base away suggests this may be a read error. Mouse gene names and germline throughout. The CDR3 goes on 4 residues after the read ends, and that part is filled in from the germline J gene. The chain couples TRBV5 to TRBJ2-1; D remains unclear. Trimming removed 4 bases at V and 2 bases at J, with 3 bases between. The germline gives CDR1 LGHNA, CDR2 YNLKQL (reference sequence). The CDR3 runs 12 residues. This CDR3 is CASSPDYAEQFF. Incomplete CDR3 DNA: TGTGCCAGCAGCCCAGACTATGCT.

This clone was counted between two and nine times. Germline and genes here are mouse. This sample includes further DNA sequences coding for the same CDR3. Partial CDR3 DNA: TGCACCTGCAGTGCAGACAGGGGCTAT. Amino acids: CTCSADRGY. The entire CDR3 is CTCSADRGYEQYF. The chain combines TRBV1 with TRBJ2-7; D is possibly TRBD1 (6 bases). Read coverage stops 4 residues before the CDR3 terminus; the germline J gene supplies the remainder. The length of the CDR3 is 13 residues. Trimming took 0 bases from V and 3 from J, leaving 6 bases between them. In germline, CDR1 is NSQYPW, CDR2 LRSPGD (reference sequence).